Detailed here is one T cell receptor beta chain. No cognate antigen has been identified for it. Nothing much larger sits one base from this clone, and base qualities are not available. From V the trimming removes 6 bases and from J it removes 9 bases, while the gene matches leave 0 bases of the junction unaccounted for. Including cysteine and phenylalanine, the CDR3 has 10 amino acids. This entry keeps only the CDR3 DNA: 30 bases, framed from base 1. For CDR1 and CDR2, the germline V gene (reference sequence) lists DFQATT and SNEGSKA. This sample is part of a study of blood T cell repertoires in COVID-19 (dated by TCRdb to the early 2020s). Background for the entire study: The collaborator samples originated in the United States, Italy and Spain and spanned the acute and convalescent phases of COVID-19. The material from the prospective study consisted of cDNA or gDNA derived from T cells, B-cell-depleted T cells, or PBMCs. Subjects who had been exposed to COVID-19, were actively infected with it, or had recovered from it provided the deeply sampled blood TCRbeta repertoires that made up the dataset. The repertoires were released in a freely available public database intended as a resource for research on the immune response to SARS-CoV-2. The samples were drawn from the first 160 participants of the ongoing ImmuneRACE study and from 1,254 subjects provided by 6 global collaborators. Nearly every sample came with metadata listing a de-identified subject ID, COVID-19 status, age in years and sex. Where available, HLA class I and class II types were taken from metadata supplied by the sample provider and were not determined by assay-based typing.

Broad study findings and their caveats: How much clinical and demographic metadata was included differed by source and by participant, and the metadata was provided uncurated.

The immunoSEQ Assay, a bias-controlled multiplex PCR, was used to amplify TCRbeta CDR3 regions from genomic DNA. As for how the authors treated the data: The number of nucleated cells in each sample was estimated by amplification of reference gene primers within the assay. To quantify the absolute abundance of each unique TCRbeta CDR3 rearrangement, sequence reads were collapsed and filtered. For each sample, productive Simpson clonality was calculated by taking the square root of Simpson's diversity index across productive rearrangements. TCRdb obtained this table from immuneACCESS and retained in-frame rearrangements with V and J assigned. These tables miss some clones; where compared with another copy, unresolved V genes account for less than half of the shortfall, and the remainder is unexplained. The V and J calls and clone size were taken over from that table, and D and trimming were inferred from the DNA. Across this sample there are some 180,000 clones, with approximately 80% seen only once. The ten top clones hold under 15% of the sample.

Enrolling through a virtual design, the prospective study's participants ranged in age from roughly 18 to 100 years and lived across 20 to 30 United States geographic areas. In the prospective study, participants were assigned to cohorts based on the clinical history participants reported in a screening survey and a study questionnaire. A participant counted as exposed if, within 2 weeks of entering the study, that participant had been in contact with someone who had a PCR-confirmed or clinician-diagnosed COVID-19 case. Mobile phlebotomists in the prospective study collected whole blood, serum and a nasopharyngeal or oropharyngeal swab from every participant. Additional blood draws and questionnaires over an approximately 2-month period could optionally be provided by prospective study participants. Blood samples from the prospective study were shipped frozen or at room temperature prior to DNA extraction.

This sequence originates from a man aged 60 to 69 who had been exposed to COVID-19. Sequences were obtained from PBMCs or T cells enriched from blood (not recorded which). The chain joins TRBV20-1 to TRBJ2-4, with 9 junctional bases fitting TRBD1. The nucleotide sequence is TGCAGTGCGACAGGGGGCATTCAGTACTTC. This encodes CSATGGIQYF.